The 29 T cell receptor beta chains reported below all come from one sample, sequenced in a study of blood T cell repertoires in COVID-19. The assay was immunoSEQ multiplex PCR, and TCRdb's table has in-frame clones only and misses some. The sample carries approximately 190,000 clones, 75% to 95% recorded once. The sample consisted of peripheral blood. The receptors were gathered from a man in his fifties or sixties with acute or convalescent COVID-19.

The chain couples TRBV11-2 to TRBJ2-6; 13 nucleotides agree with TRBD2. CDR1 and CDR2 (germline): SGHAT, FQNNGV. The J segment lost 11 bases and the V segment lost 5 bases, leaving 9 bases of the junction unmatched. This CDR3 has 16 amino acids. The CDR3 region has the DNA TGTGCCAGCAGCAATAGGACTAGCGGGGGTGAAGACGTCCTGACTTTC. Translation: CASSNRTSGGEDVLTF.

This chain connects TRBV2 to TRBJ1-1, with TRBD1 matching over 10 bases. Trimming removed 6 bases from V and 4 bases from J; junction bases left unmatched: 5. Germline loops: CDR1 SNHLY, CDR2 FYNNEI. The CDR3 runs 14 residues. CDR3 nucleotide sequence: TGTGCCAGCAGGGGACAGGGGAGGGGCACTGAAGCTTTCTTT. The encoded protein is CASRGQGRGTEAFF.

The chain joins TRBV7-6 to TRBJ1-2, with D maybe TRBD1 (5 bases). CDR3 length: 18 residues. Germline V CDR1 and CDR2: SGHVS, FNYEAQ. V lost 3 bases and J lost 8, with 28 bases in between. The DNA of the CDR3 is TGTGCCAGCAGCTTTAGTTCCCCAAGGCAGGGCTTGTTAGGGGGCTACACCTTC. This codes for CASSFSSPRQGLLGGYTF.

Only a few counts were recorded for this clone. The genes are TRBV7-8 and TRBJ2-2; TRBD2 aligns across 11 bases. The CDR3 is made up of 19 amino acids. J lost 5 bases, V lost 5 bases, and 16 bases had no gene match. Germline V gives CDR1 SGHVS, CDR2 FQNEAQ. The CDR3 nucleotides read TGTGCCAGCAGCGCCCGGAGGCCACTAGCGGGAGTAGGGACCGGGGAGCTGTTTTTT. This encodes CASSARRPLAGVGTGELFF.

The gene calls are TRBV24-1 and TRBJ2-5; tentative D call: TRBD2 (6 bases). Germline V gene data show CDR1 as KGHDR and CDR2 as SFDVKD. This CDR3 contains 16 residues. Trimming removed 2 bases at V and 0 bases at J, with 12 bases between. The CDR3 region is CATSDSGLSYQETQYF. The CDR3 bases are TGTGCCACCAGTGATTCCGGACTATCGTACCAAGAGACCCAGTACTTC.

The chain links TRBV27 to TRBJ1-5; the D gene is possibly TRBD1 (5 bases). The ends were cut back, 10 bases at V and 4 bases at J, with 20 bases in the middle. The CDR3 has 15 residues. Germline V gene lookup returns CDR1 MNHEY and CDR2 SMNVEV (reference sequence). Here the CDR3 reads CATKTSGFQNQPQHF. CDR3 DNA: TGTGCCACAAAAACCTCAGGGTTTCAAAATCAGCCCCAGCATTTT.

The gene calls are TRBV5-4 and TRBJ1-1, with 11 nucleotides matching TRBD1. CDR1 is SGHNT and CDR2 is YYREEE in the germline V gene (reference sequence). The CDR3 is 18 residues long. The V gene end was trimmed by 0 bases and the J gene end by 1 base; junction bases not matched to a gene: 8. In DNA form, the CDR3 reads TGTGCCAGCAGCTTGGCCCGAACCGGGACAGGGGGGAACACTGAAGCTTTCTTT. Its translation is CASSLARTGTGGNTEAFF.

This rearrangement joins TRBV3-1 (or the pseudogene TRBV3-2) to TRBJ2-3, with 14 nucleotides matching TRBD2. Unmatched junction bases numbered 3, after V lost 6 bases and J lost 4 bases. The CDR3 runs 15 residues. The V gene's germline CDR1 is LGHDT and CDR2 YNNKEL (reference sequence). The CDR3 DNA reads TGTGCCAGCAGTGAGGGACTAGCGGGAGCAGATACGCAGTATTTT. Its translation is CASSEGLAGADTQYF.

DNA for the CDR3: TGTGCCATCAGTGATTACAGGGGGAACCAAGAGACCCAGTACTTC. This codes for CAISDYRGNQETQYF. The rearrangement joins TRBV10-3 to TRBJ2-5, with 8 bases lining up with TRBD1. With V trimmed by 3 bases and J by 0 bases, 3 bases remained unmatched. Germline V gene lookup returns CDR1 ENHRY and CDR2 SYGVKD. The length of the CDR3 is 15 residues.

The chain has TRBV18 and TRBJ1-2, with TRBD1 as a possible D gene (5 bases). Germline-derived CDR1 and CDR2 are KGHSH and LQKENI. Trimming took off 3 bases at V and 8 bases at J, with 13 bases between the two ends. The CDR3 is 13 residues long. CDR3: CASSPRREDGYTF. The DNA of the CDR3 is TGTGCCAGCTCACCCCGCAGGGAAGACGGCTACACCTTC.

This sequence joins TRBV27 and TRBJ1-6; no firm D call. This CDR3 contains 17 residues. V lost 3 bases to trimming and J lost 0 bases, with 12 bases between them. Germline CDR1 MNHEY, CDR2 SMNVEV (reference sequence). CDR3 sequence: CASSLEGSSSYNSPLHF. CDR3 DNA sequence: TGTGCCAGCAGTTTGGAGGGCAGTAGCTCCTATAATTCACCCCTCCACTTT.

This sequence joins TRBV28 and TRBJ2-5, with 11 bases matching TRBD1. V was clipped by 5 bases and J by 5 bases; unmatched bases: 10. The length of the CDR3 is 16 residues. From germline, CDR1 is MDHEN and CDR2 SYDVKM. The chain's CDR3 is CASSSTGTGGRETQYF. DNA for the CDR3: TGTGCCAGCAGTAGCACCGGGACAGGGGGTCGGGAGACCCAGTACTTC. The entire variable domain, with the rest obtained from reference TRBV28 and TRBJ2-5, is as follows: DVKVTQSSRYLVKRTGEKVFLECVQDMDHENMFWYRQDPGLGLRLIYFSYDVKMKEKGDIPEGYSVSREKKERFSLILESASTNQTSMYLCASSSTGTGGRETQYFGPGTRLLVL.

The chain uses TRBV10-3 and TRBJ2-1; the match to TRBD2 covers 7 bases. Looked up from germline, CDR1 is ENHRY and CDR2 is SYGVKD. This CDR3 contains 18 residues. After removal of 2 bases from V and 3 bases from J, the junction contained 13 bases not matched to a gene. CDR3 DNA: TGTGCCATCAGTGAGCCGACGATAAGGCGGGGGAGCTACAATGAGCAGTTCTTC. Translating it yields CAISEPTIRRGSYNEQFF.

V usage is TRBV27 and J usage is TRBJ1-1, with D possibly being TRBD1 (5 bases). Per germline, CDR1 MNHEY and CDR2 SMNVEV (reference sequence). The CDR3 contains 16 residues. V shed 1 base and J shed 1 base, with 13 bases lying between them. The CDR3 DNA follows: TGTGCCAGCAGTTTATACCCAGGGAGGGCGAACACTGAAGCTTTCTTT. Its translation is CASSLYPGRANTEAFF.

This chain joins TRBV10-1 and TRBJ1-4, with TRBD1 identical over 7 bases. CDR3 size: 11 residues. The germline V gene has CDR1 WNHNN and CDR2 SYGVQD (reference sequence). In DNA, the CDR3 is TGCACGACAGGGTGTGATGAAAAACTGTTTTTT. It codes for CTTGCDEKLFF.

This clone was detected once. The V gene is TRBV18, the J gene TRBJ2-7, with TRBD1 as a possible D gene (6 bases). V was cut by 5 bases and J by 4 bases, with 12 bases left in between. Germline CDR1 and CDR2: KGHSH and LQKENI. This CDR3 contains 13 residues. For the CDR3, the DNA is TGTGCCAGCTCAACCGGGACACCGTACGAGCAGTACGTC. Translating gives CASSTGTPYEQYV.

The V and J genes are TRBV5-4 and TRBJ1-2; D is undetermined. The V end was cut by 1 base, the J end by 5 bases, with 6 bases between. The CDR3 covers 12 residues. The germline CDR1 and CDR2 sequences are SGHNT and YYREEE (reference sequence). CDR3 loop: CASSLSGYGYTF. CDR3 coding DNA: TGTGCCAGCAGCTTGTCCGGGTATGGCTACACCTTC. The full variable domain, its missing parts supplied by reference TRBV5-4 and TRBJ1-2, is ETGVTQSPTHLIKTRGQQVTLRCSSQSGHNTVSWYQQALGQGPQFIFQYYREEENGRGNFPPRFSGLQFPNYSSELNVNALELDDSALYLCASSLSGYGYTFGSGTRLTVV.

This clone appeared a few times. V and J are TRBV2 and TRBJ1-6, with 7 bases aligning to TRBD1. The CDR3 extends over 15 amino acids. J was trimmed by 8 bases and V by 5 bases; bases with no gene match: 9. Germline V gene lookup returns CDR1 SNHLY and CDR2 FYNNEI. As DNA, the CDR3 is TGTGCCAGCAGTCTCCAGACAGGGCGTGATTCACCCCTCCACTTT. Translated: CASSLQTGRDSPLHF.

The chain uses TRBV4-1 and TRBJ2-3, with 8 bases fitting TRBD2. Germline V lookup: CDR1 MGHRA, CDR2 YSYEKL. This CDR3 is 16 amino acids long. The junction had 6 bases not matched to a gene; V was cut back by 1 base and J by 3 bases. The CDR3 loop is CASSQGPGGGTDTQYF. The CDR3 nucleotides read TGCGCCAGCAGCCAAGGCCCGGGAGGGGGGACAGATACGCAGTATTTT.

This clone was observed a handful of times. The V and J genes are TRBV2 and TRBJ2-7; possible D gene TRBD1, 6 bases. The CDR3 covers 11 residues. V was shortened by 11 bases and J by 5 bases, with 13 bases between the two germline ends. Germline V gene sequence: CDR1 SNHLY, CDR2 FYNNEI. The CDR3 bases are TGTGCCTCACAGGGAACCCACGAGCAGTACGTC. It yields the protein CASQGTHEQYV.

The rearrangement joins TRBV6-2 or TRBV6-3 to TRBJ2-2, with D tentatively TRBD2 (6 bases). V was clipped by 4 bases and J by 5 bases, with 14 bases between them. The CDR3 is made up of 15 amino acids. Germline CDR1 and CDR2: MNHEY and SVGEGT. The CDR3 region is CASSSSAGGTGELFF. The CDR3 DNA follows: TGTGCCAGCAGTTCTTCCGCCGGGGGAACCGGGGAGCTGTTTTTT.

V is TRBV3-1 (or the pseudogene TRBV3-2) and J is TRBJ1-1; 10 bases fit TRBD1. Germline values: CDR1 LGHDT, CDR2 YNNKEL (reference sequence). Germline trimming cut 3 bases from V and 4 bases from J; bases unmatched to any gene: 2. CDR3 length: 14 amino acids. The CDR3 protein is CASSHRQGATEAFF. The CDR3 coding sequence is TGTGCCAGCAGCCACCGACAGGGGGCCACTGAAGCTTTCTTT.

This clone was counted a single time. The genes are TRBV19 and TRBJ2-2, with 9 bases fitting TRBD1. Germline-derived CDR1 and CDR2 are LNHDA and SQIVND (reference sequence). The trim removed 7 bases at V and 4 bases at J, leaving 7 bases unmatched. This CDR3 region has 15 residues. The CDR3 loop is CASTLDRGATGELFF. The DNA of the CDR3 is TGTGCCAGTACCCTTGACAGGGGGGCCACCGGGGAGCTGTTTTTT.

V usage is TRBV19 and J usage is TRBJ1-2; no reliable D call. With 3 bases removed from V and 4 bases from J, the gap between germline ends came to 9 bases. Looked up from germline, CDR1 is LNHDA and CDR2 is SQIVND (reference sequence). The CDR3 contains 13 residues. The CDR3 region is CASSIGRAYGYTF. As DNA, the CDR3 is TGTGCCAGTAGTATCGGGAGGGCCTATGGCTACACCTTC.

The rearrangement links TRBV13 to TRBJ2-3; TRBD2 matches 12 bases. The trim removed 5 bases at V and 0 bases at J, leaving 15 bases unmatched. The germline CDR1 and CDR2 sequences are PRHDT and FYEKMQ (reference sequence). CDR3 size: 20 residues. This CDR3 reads CASSNQLAGGPLPSTDTQYF. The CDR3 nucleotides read TGTGCCAGCAGCAACCAACTAGCGGGGGGCCCACTCCCCAGCACAGATACGCAGTATTTT.

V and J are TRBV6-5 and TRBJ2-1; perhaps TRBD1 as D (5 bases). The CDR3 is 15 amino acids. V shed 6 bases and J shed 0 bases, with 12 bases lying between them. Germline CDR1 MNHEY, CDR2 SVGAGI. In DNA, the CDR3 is TGTGCCAGCAGCAAAGACAGCTACTCCTACAATGAGCAGTTCTTC. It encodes CASSKDSYSYNEQFF.

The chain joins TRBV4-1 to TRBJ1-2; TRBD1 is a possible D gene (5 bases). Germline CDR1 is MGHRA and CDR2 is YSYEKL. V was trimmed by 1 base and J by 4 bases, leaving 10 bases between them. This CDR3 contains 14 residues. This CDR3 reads CASSQVLGGYGYTF. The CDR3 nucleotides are TGCGCCAGCAGCCAAGTTTTGGGGGGCTATGGCTACACCTTC.

CDR3: CASRGTENEKLFF. The CDR3 region has the DNA TGTGCCAGTAGAGGGACAGAAAATGAAAAACTGTTTTTT. This chain uses TRBV19 with TRBJ1-4, with 7 positions matching TRBD1. The germline V gene has CDR1 LNHDA and CDR2 SQIVND (reference sequence). After removal of 6 bases from V and 5 bases from J, the junction contained 3 bases not matched to a gene. CDR3 size: 13 residues.

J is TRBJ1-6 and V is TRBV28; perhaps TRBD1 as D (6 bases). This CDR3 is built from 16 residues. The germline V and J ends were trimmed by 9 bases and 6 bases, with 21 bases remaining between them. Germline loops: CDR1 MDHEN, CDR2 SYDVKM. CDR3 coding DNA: TGTGCCAGTTCGGACAGATGGGAGAGGGCTAATTCACCCCTCCACTTT. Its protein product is CASSDRWERANSPLHF.